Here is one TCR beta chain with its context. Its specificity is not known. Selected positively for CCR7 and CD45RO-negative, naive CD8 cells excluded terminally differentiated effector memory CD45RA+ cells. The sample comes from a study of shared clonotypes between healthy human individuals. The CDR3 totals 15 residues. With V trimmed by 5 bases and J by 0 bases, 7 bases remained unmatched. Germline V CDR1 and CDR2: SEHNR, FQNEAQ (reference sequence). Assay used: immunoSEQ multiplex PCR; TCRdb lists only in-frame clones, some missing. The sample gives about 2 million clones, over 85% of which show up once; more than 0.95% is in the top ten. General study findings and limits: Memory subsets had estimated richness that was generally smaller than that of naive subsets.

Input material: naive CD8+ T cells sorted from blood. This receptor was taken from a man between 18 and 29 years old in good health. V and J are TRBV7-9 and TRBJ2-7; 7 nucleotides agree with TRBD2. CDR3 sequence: CASSRLADNSYEQYF. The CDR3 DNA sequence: TGTGCCAGCAGCCGCCTAGCGGATAACTCCTACGAGCAGTACTTC.